The 11 T cell receptor beta chains below come from one sample, sequenced in a study of CD8 T cells in Susac syndrome (dated by TCRdb to the late 2010s). Receptor libraries were prepared by the immunoSEQ multiplex PCR assay. RNA was extracted with the RNeasy kit and roughly 0.5 to 1 ug was reverse transcribed using random hexamers. The public reads were quality trimmed at Q25 with fastp and then assembled into clones with MiXCR by TCRdb, keeping productive beta chains. Rows with a matching CDR3 protein are joined into one entry that keeps the most common DNA and genes. Present in this sample are around 180,000 distinct CDR3 sequences, 85% to 95% of which were seen just once. Roughly 0.12% of the sample belongs to the ten largest clones. The sample was CD4+ T cells from PBMCs. These receptors came from a human donor with Susac syndrome.

This clonotype was detected only once. CDR3 sequence reads: CASSLVGGGELFF. The CDR3, as DNA: TGTGCCAGCAGCTTAGTGGGCGGCGGGGAGCTGTTTTTT. This chain joins TRBV7-2 and TRBJ2-2; D gene unclear. Trimming cost V 1 base and J 7 bases, with 7 bases left between them. The CDR3 spans 13 residues. Germline V lookup: CDR1 SGHTA, CDR2 FQGNSA. The whole variable domain, filled in from reference TRBV7-2 and TRBJ2-2, reads GAGVSQSPSNKVTEKGKDVELRCDPISGHTALYWYRQSLGQGLEFLIYFQGNSAPDKSGLPSDRFSAERTGGSVSTLTIQRTQQEDSAVYLCASSLVGGGELFFGEGSRLTVL.

In this sample, this clonotype turned up once. The J gene is TRBJ1-5, the V gene TRBV11-2, with 7 bases fitting TRBD1. The CDR3 is 15 residues long. V lost 3 bases and J lost 7; bases outside the gene matches: 9. The germline CDR1 and CDR2 sequences are SGHAT and FQNNGV. CDR3 region: CASSLADRLDQPQHF. As DNA, the CDR3 is TGTGCCAGCAGCTTGGCGGACAGGCTGGACCAGCCCCAGCATTTT. The full variable domain, rest sourced from reference TRBV11-2 and TRBJ1-5, is EAGVAQSPRYKIIEKRQSVAFWCNPISGHATLYWYQQILGQGPKLLIQFQNNGVVDDSQLPKDRFSAERLKGVDSTLKIQPAKLEDSAVYLCASSLADRLDQPQHFGDGTRLSIL.

The gene calls are TRBV27 and TRBJ2-1; TRBD2 agrees at 9 bases. This CDR3 has 14 residues. The V segment lost 7 bases and the J segment 9 bases; nucleotides outside the gene matches: 10. Germline CDR1 is MNHEY and CDR2 is SMNVEV (reference sequence). The CDR3 region is CASKLGTSKVEQFF. DNA for the CDR3: TGTGCCAGCAAGTTGGGGACTAGCAAGGTTGAGCAGTTCTTC.

The chain has TRBV18 and TRBJ1-2; 11 nucleotides line up with TRBD1. Trimming removed 5 bases from V and 4 bases from J; junction bases left unmatched: 6. The CDR3 has 15 residues. Germline assignment: CDR1 KGHSH and CDR2 LQKENI. CDR3 sequence reads: CASSSGQGAGYGYTF. DNA for the CDR3: TGTGCCAGCTCATCAGGACAGGGGGCTGGCTATGGCTACACCTTC.

J is TRBJ2-7 and V is TRBV11-3, with D possibly TRBD2 on 6 matching bases. The germline V gene encodes CDR1 SGHNT and CDR2 YENEEA. The ends were cut back, 5 bases at V and 0 bases at J, with 17 bases in the middle. This CDR3 has 16 amino acids. For the CDR3, the DNA is TGTGCCAGCAGCCTATCCCGGGACTCCAGCTCCTACGAGCAGTACTTC. Its translation is CASSLSRDSSSYEQYF. Variable domain in full (rest from reference TRBV11-3 and TRBJ2-7): EAGVVQSPRYKIIEKKQPVAFWCNPISGHNTLYWYLQNLGQGPELLIRYENEEAVDDSQLPKDRFSAERLKGVDSTLKIQPAELGDSAVYLCASSLSRDSSSYEQYFGPGTRLTVT.

V usage is TRBV14 and J usage is TRBJ2-1; TRBD1 might be the D (6 bases). Germline CDR1 reads SGHDN; CDR2 reads FVKESK. The CDR3 extends over 16 amino acids. Trimming took 3 bases from V and 2 from J, leaving 14 bases between them. CDR3 nucleotides: TGTGCCAGCAGCCACCTCCGGGACAAGCCCTACAATGAGCAGTTCTTC. Amino acids: CASSHLRDKPYNEQFF.

V usage is TRBV9 and J usage is TRBJ2-1; TRBD1 might be the D (5 bases). This CDR3 is 13 amino acids long. The germline V and J ends were trimmed by 0 bases and 9 bases, with 10 bases remaining between them. CDR1 and CDR2 (germline): SGDLS, YYNGEE. The CDR3 spells CASSVVRGGEQFF. CDR3 nucleotide sequence: TGTGCCAGCAGCGTAGTAAGGGGCGGTGAGCAGTTCTTC.

This clonotype came up once. This chain's CDR3 is CASSLGAGMNTGELFF. CDR3 in DNA: TGTGCCAGCAGCTTGGGGGCGGGAATGAACACCGGGGAGCTGTTTTTT. The V call is TRBV5-4, the J call TRBJ2-2; weak D call: TRBD2 (6 bases). The CDR3 spans 16 residues. The V and J ends lost 0 bases and 1 base respectively, with 10 bases between them. Germline values: CDR1 SGHNT, CDR2 YYREEE (reference sequence).

This chain uses TRBV5-4 with TRBJ2-3; the match to TRBD2 covers 9 bases. The CDR3 spans 14 residues. Germline V gene sequence: CDR1 SGHNT, CDR2 YYREEE (reference sequence). V dropped 2 bases and J dropped 6; count of bases not matched to a gene: 4. The CDR3 DNA sequence: TGTGCCAGCAGCTTCGGCGGGGGGGCTGATACGCAGTATTTT. It is translated as CASSFGGGADTQYF.

The genes are TRBV7-2 and TRBJ2-7, with D perhaps being TRBD1 or TRBD2 (5 bases each). CDR1 is SGHTA, CDR2 FQGNSA, per germline. V dropped 2 bases and J dropped 2 bases, with 10 bases sitting between them. This CDR3 region has 14 residues. Written as DNA, the CDR3 is TGTGCCAGCAGCTTAATTCCGGGGCCCTACGAGCAGTACTTC. It yields the protein CASSLIPGPYEQYF.

The chain joins TRBV19 to TRBJ2-7; 9 positions match TRBD1. This CDR3 spans 17 amino acids. The V and J ends lost 0 bases and 5 bases, in that order; junction bases with no gene match: 11. Germline V CDR1 and CDR2: LNHDA, SQIVND (reference sequence). The CDR3 region is CASSIEGSGTGKDEQYF. The CDR3 coding sequence is TGTGCCAGTAGTATAGAAGGCTCCGGGACAGGGAAAGACGAGCAGTACTTC.